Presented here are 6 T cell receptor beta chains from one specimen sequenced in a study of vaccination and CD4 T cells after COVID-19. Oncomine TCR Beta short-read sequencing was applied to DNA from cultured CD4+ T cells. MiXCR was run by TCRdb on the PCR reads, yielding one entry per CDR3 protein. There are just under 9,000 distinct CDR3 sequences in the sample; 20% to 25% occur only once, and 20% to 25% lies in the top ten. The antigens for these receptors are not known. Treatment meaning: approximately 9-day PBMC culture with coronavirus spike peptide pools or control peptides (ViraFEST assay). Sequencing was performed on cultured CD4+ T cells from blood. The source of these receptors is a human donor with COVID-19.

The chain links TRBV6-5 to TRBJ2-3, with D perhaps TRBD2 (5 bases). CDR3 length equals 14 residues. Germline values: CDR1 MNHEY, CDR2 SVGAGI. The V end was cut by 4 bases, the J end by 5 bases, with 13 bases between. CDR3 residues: CASSLRGEGDTQYF. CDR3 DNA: TGTGCCAGCAGTTTACGGGGTGAGGGAGATACGCAGTATTTT.

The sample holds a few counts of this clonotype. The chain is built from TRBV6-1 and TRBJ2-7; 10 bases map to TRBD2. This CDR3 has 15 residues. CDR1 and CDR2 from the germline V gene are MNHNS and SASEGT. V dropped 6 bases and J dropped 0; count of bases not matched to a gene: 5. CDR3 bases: TGTGCCAGCAGCGCCGGGACTAGCGACTCCTACGAGCAGTACTTC. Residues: CASSAGTSDSYEQYF.

The CDR3 bases are TGTGCCAGCAGCTTAGGCCCGTCTCAAGAGACCCAGTACTTC. Translating gives CASSLGPSQETQYF. The gene calls are TRBV7-3 and TRBJ2-5; unclear D gene. V gave up 2 bases and J gave up 2 bases, with 9 bases separating them. The CDR3 runs 14 residues. Per the germline V gene, CDR1 is SGHTA and CDR2 is FQGTGA.

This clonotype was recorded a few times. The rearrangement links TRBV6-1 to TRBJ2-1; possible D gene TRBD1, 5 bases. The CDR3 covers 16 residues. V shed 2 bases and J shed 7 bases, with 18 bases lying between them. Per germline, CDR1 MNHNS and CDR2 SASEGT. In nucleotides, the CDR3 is TGTGCCAGCAGTGAAAGGAGTAATGGGGCGAGGAATGAGCAGTTCTTC. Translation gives CASSERSNGARNEQFF.

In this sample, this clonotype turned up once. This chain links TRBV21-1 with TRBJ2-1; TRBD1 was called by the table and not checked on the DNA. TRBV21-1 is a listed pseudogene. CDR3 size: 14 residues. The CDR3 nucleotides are TGTGCCAGCAGCAAAGCGCGGGGGGGGGAGGAGCAGTTCTTC. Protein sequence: CASSKARGGEEQFF.

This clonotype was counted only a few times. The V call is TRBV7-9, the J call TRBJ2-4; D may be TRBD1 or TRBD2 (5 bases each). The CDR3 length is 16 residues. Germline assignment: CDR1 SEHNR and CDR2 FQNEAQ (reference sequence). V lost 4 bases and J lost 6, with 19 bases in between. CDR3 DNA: TGTGCCAGCAGCTCGTCTAGAGGGGTCAGCAGAAACATTCAGTACTTC. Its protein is CASSSSRGVSRNIQYF. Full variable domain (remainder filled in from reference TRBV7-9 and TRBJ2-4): DTGVSQNPRHKITKRGQNVTFRCDPISEHNRLYWYRQTLGQGPEFLTYFQNEAQLEKSRLLSDRFSAERPKGSFSTLEIQRTEQGDSAMYLCASSSSRGVSRNIQYFGAGTRLSVL.